The rows below give T cell receptor beta chains drawn from one sample of a study of blood T cell repertoires in COVID-19. TCRdb keeps only in-frame clones here, not all; method: immunoSEQ multiplex PCR. The table records approximately 110,000 clones, 70% to 80% of them present only once. Specimen: peripheral blood. These TCRs come from a man in his 70s with active or convalescent COVID-19. The CDR3 runs from the conserved cysteine through the conserved F or W. The D gene is left open where the match is weak. Expanded clones are given a class, and other clones once, few, many or no size at all.

size | J | D | V | DNA | CDR3
once | TRBJ1-1 | . | TRBV4-1 | TGCGCCAGCAGCCTGACAGGGAACACTGAAGCTTTCTTT | CASSLTGNTEAFF
. | TRBJ2-1 | . | TRBV5-1 | TGCGCCAGCAGTGGGGCTTGGGACAATGAGCAGTTCTTC | CASSGAWDNEQFF
. | TRBJ1-2 | TRBD1 | TRBV5-1 | TGCGCCAGCAGCCCCGCCGGACAGGACTATGGCTACACCTTC | CASSPAGQDYGYTF
. | TRBJ2-7 | TRBD1 | TRBV7-2 | TGTGCCAGCAGCTTCTCCGGGACAGGGAATTACGAGCAGTACTTC | CASSFSGTGNYEQYF
. | TRBJ1-2 | TRBD1 | TRBV5-1 | TGCGCCAGCAGCTGGGGGACAGGGCTAGTGGATAACTATGGCTACACCTTC | CASSWGTGLVDNYGYTF
once | TRBJ2-1 | TRBD2 | TRBV7-2 | TGTGCCAGCAGCTCGATAGCGGGGGGGAAAAATGAGCAGTTCTTC | CASSSIAGGKNEQFF
few | TRBJ1-5 | . | TRBV7-9 | TGTGCCAGCAGCCCGACAGATCAGCCCCAGCATTTT | CASSPTDQPQHF
. | TRBJ2-1 | . | TRBV11-2 | TGTGCCAGCAGCTTAGACCGCGGCCCCTACAATGAGCAGTTCTTC | CASSLDRGPYNEQFF
once | TRBJ1-1 | . | TRBV30 | TGTGCCTGGAGTAGGGACACCAACACTGAAGCTTTCTTT | CAWSRDTNTEAFF
once | TRBJ1-1 | . | TRBV28 | TGTGCCAGCAGTCGTGGCGGGGGTGGGAACACTGAAGCTTTCTTT | CASSRGGGGNTEAFF
. | TRBJ1-4 | TRBD1 | TRBV9 | TGTGCCAGCAGCGCCGGGACAGGCCCGGGAGGTGAAAAACTGTTTTTT | CASSAGTGPGGEKLFF
. | TRBJ1-4 | TRBD1 | TRBV9 | TGTGCCAGCAGCGTAGGATTGAGACAGGGGAATGAAAAACTGTTTTTT | CASSVGLRQGNEKLFF
. | TRBJ1-2 | . | TRBV20-1 | TGCAGTGCTAGACAGAACTATGGCTACACCTTC | CSARQNYGYTF
. | TRBJ2-7 | . | TRBV5-1 | TGCGCCAGCAGCGTATTCGCACGGGACGAGCAGTACTTC | CASSVFARDEQYF
many | TRBJ1-1 | . | TRBV5-1 | TGCGCCAGCAAATTCACAGAACTCACTGAAGCTTTCTTT | CASKFTELTEAFF
few | TRBJ2-1 | . | TRBV5-5 | TGTGCCAGCAGCTTGGGACAGACCTTCTACAATGAGCAGTTCTTC | CASSLGQTFYNEQFF
. | TRBJ1-6 | . | TRBV20-1 | TGCAGTGCTAGCTACAGGACCCTCCACTTT | CSASYRTLHF
. | TRBJ2-5 | TRBD1 | TRBV2 | TGTGCCAGCAGTGGGACAGGGGAGGAGACCCAGTACTTC | CASSGTGEETQYF
. | TRBJ2-1 | TRBD2 | TRBV5-5 | TGTGCCATCGGACTAGCGGGAGGTGAGCAGTTCTTC | CAIGLAGGEQFF
. | TRBJ2-1 | . | TRBV5-1 | TGCGCCAGCAGCCCAGGGGACTCCTACAATGAGCAGTTCTTC | CASSPGDSYNEQFF
few | TRBJ2-7 | . | TRBV21-1 | TGTGCCAGCACCCGAGGGTTGAACGGACAGCACGAGCAGTACTTC | CASTRGLNGQHEQYF
. | TRBJ1-5 | TRBD1 | TRBV10-3 | TGTGCCATCAGTGGATTAACAGGGGAGCAGCCCCAGCATTTT | CAISGLTGEQPQHF